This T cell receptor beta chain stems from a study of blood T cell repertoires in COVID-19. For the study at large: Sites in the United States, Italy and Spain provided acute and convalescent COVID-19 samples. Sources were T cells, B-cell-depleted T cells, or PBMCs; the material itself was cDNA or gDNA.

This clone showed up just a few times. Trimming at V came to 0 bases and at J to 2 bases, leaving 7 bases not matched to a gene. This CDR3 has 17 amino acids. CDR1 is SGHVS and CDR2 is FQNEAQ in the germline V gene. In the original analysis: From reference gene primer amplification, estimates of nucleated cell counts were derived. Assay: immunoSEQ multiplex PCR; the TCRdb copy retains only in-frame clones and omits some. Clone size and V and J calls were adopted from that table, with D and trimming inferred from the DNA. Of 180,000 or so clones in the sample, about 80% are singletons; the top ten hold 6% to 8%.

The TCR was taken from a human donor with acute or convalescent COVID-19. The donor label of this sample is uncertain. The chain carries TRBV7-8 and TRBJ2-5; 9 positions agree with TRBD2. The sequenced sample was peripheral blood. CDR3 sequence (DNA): TGTGCCAGCAGCTTAGCGTGGGCGGGAGGGATACAAGAGACCCAGTACTTC. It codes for CASSLAWAGGIQETQYF.